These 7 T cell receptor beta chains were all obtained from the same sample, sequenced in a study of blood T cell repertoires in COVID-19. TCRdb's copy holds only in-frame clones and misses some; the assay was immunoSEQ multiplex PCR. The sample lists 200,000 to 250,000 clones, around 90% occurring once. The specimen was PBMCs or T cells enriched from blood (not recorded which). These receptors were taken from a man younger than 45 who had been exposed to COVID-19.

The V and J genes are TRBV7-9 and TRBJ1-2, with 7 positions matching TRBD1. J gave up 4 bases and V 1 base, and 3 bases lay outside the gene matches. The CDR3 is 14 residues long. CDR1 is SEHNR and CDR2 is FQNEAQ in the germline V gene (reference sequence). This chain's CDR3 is CASSLEQGTYGYTF. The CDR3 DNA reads TGTGCCAGCAGCTTAGAACAGGGGACCTATGGCTACACCTTC. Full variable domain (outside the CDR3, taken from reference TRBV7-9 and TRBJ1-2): DTGVSQNPRHKITKRGQNVTFRCDPISEHNRLYWYRQTLGQGPEFLTYFQNEAQLEKSRLLSDRFSAERPKGSFSTLEIQRTEQGDSAMYLCASSLEQGTYGYTFGSGTRLTVV.

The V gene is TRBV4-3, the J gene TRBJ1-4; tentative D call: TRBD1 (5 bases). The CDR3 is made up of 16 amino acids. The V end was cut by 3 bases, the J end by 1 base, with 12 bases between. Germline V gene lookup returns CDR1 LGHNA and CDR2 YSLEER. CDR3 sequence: CASSHLSRVTNEKLFF. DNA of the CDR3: TGCGCCAGCAGCCACCTAAGCAGGGTAACTAATGAAAAACTGTTTTTT.

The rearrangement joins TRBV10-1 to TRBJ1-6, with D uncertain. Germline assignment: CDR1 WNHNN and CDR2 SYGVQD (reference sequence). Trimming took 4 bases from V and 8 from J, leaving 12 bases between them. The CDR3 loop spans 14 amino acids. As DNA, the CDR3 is TGCGCCAGCAGTGTAACGACGGGAGATTCACCCCTCCACTTT. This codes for CASSVTTGDSPLHF.

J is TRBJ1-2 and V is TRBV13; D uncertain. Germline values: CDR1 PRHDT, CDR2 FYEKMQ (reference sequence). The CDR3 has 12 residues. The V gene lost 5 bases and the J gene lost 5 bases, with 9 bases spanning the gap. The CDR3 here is CASSLGEYGYTF. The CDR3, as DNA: TGTGCCAGCAGCCTCGGGGAATATGGCTACACCTTC.

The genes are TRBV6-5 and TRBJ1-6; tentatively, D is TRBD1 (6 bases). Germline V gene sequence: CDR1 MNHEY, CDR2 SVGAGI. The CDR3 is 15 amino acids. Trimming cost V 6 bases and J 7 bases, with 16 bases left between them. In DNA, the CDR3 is TGTGCCAGCAGGATACTTGGGAGGGGGAATTCACCCCTCCACTTT. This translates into CASRILGRGNSPLHF.

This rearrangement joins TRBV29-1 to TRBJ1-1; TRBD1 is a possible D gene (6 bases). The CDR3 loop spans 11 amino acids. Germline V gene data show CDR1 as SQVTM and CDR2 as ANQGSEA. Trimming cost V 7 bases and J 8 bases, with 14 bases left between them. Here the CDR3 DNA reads TGCAGCGGCCTACAGGGAGGGGAAGCTTTCTTT. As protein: CSGLQGGEAFF. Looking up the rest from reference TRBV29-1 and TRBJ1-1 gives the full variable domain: SAVISQKPSRDICQRGTSLTIQCQVDSQVTMMFWYRQQPGQSLTLIATANQGSEATYESGFVIDKFPISRPNLTFSTLTVSNMSPEDSSIYLCSGLQGGEAFFGQGTRLTVV.

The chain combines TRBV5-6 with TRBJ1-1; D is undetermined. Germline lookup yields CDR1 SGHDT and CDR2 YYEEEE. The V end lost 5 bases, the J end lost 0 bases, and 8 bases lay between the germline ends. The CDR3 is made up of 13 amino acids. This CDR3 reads CASSRNLNTEAFF. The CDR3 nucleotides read TGTGCCAGCAGTCGTAATCTGAACACTGAAGCTTTCTTT.